The 32 T cell receptor beta chains below were found in one sample sequenced in a study of CD8+CD57+ T cells in acquired aplastic anemia. For CDR3 and TCR beta VDJ profiling, genomic DNA was the template used. TCRdb processed the reads anew with MiXCR; each CDR3 protein has one entry. The sample consists of 150,000 to 200,000 distinct CDR3 sequences, 55% to 75% of them appearing once. Sequenced material: sorted CD4+, CD8+, or CD8+CD57+ T cells (not recorded which) from PBMCs. Receptor source: a human donor in good health.

This clonotype has ten or more counts. The chain employs TRBV10-3 and TRBJ1-1; tentative D call: TRBD1 (6 bases). V was trimmed by 2 bases and J by 3 bases, leaving 10 bases between them. The CDR3 sequence is 14 residues long. In germline, CDR1 is ENHRY, CDR2 SYGVKD. The CDR3 region is CAISEAGADTEAFF. The CDR3 nucleotides read TGTGCCATCAGTGAGGCAGGGGCTGACACTGAAGCTTTCTTT.

This clonotype was observed many times. This chain uses TRBV9 with TRBJ2-1; 16 bases map to TRBD2. This CDR3 has 15 amino acids. Germline V gene data show CDR1 as SGDLS and CDR2 as YYNGEE. J lost 8 bases, V lost 5 bases, and 4 bases had no gene match. In DNA form, the CDR3 reads TGTGCCAGCAGGAGGGGGACTAGCGGGAGGGATGAGCAGTTCTTC. Encoded protein: CASRRGTSGRDEQFF.

This clonotype has ten or more counts. This chain links TRBV19 with TRBJ2-7; TRBD1 aligns across 7 bases. The CDR3 is 17 amino acids. The trim removed 7 bases at V and 0 bases at J, leaving 15 bases unmatched. The germline CDR1 and CDR2 sequences are LNHDA and SQIVND (reference sequence). Here the CDR3 DNA reads TGTGCCAGTAACCTTCTTTACAGGGGCGCGTCCTCCTACGAGCAGTACTTC. Its translation: CASNLLYRGASSYEQYF.

This CDR3 is CASKGLAGGPETQYF. For the CDR3, the DNA is TGCGCCAGCAAAGGACTAGCGGGAGGGCCGGAGACCCAGTACTTC. V and J are TRBV5-1 and TRBJ2-5; 15 bases are a match to TRBD2. V was clipped by 6 bases and J by 5 bases; unmatched bases: 5. Per germline, CDR1 SGHRS and CDR2 YFSETQ. CDR3 length: 15 amino acids. Full variable domain (rest looked up from reference TRBV5-1 and TRBJ2-5): KAGVTQTPRYLIKTRGQQVTLSCSPISGHRSVSWYQQTPGQGLQFLFEYFSETQRNKGNFPGRFSGRQFSNSRSEMNVSTLELGDSALYLCASKGLAGGPETQYFGPGTRLLVL.

The chain is built from TRBV7-2 and TRBJ2-7; 13 bases are shared with TRBD2. J gave up 7 bases and V 5 bases, and 8 bases lay outside the gene matches. Germline CDR1 SGHTA, CDR2 FQGNSA. There are 15 residues in the CDR3. CDR3 sequence: CASSAQGLAGREQYF. CDR3 in DNA: TGTGCCAGCAGCGCACAGGGACTAGCGGGACGGGAGCAGTACTTC.

This chain connects TRBV7-9 to TRBJ1-1; D is unclear. V lost 8 bases and J 0 bases, leaving 10 bases between the germline ends. CDR1 and CDR2 (germline): SEHNR, FQNEAQ (reference sequence). CDR3 length: 13 amino acids. Written as DNA, the CDR3 is TGTGCCAGCCAGCGCCTATTGAACACTGAAGCTTTCTTT. This encodes CASQRLLNTEAFF.

This clonotype appeared many times. The chain carries TRBV13 and TRBJ2-7, with 10 bases fitting TRBD2. This CDR3 comprises 16 residues. Germline V CDR1 and CDR2: PRHDT, FYEKMQ (reference sequence). J lost 2 bases, V lost 3 bases, and 7 bases had no gene match. CDR3 loop: CASSFTGTSVTYEQYF. The CDR3 DNA reads TGTGCCAGCAGCTTTACCGGGACTAGCGTAACCTACGAGCAGTACTTC.

The rearrangement uses TRBV5-8 and TRBJ2-7, with TRBD1 identical over 9 bases. Germline CDR1 SGHTS, CDR2 YDEGEE. The CDR3 length is 15 residues. Germline trimming cut 3 bases from V and 4 bases from J; bases unmatched to any gene: 8. CDR3 sequence (DNA): TGTGCCAGCAGCTCGAATGTACAGGGGGCATACGAGCAGTACTTC. Protein product: CASSSNVQGAYEQYF.

The J gene is TRBJ1-2, the V gene TRBV12-3 or TRBV12-4; possibly TRBD1 for D (5 bases). The V and J ends lost 8 bases and 4 bases respectively, with 14 bases between them. The CDR3 totals 13 residues. This CDR3 reads CASGGRSGYGYTF. The CDR3 DNA reads TGTGCCAGCGGGGGTCGATCCGGCTATGGCTACACCTTC.

This clonotype has a count of ten or more. The rearrangement joins TRBV19 to TRBJ2-1, with D possibly TRBD2 on 6 matching bases. The CDR3 is made up of 16 amino acids. Trimming took off 4 bases at V and 8 bases at J, with 21 bases between the two ends. The V gene's germline CDR1 is LNHDA and CDR2 SQIVND (reference sequence). The CDR3 region is CASSRTTSLIGDEQFF. Written as DNA, the CDR3 is TGTGCCAGTAGTAGGACTACTTCTTTAATTGGCGATGAGCAGTTCTTC.

V gene TRBV5-4 combines with J gene TRBJ1-1; tentative D call: TRBD1 (6 bases). This CDR3 spans 12 amino acids. Trimming removed 2 bases from V and 9 bases from J, with 11 bases in between. Germline V gives CDR1 SGHNT, CDR2 YYREEE (reference sequence). CDR3 nucleotide sequence: TGTGCCAGCAGCTTAGAGGGGGTGAAAGCTTTCTTT. It encodes CASSLEGVKAFF.

This clonotype was recorded a few times. The CDR3 reads CASNEGARGTTLHF. In DNA, the CDR3 is TGTGCCAGCAACGAGGGGGCGCGGGGCACTACCCTCCACTTT. This chain uses TRBV12-3 or TRBV12-4 with TRBJ1-6, with 7 bases lining up with TRBD1. V lost 7 bases and J lost 14; bases outside the gene matches: 14. The CDR3 runs to 14 residues.

This clonotype was seen only once. This sequence joins TRBV7-9 and TRBJ2-3, with D tentatively TRBD1 (6 bases). CDR1 SEHNR and CDR2 FQNEAQ come from the germline V gene (reference sequence). V lost 2 bases and J 2 bases, leaving 17 bases between the germline ends. The CDR3 is 17 residues long. CDR3 in DNA: TGTGCCAGCAGCTTATATGGCCAGGGGAGATTCACAGATACGCAGTATTTT. As protein: CASSLYGQGRFTDTQYF.

There are many counts of this clonotype. The chain recombines TRBV7-6 with TRBJ2-3; D is perhaps TRBD1 or TRBD2 (5 bases each). This CDR3 has 15 residues. V shed 5 bases and J shed 0 bases, with 12 bases lying between them. The germline CDR1 and CDR2 sequences are SGHVS and FNYEAQ. For the CDR3, the DNA is TGTGCCAGCAGCCTACAGGACTCTAGCACAGATACGCAGTATTTT. Protein: CASSLQDSSTDTQYF.

The V gene is TRBV7-2, the J gene TRBJ1-5; unclear D gene. The V and J ends lost 3 bases and 7 bases respectively, with 7 bases between them. Germline-derived CDR1 and CDR2 are SGHTA and FQGNSA. This CDR3 has 12 residues. DNA for the CDR3: TGTGCCAGCAGCTTGATGTCGCAGCCCCAGCATTTT. Protein sequence: CASSLMSQPQHF.

This clonotype was seen many times. This chain joins TRBV5-1 and TRBJ2-2; TRBD1 might be the D (5 bases). Germline CDR1 and CDR2: SGHRS and YFSETQ. With 4 bases removed from V and 3 bases from J, the gap between germline ends came to 10 bases. This CDR3 is built from 14 residues. This CDR3 is CASSSSGYTGELFF. For the CDR3, the DNA is TGCGCCAGCAGCAGCTCAGGGTACACCGGGGAGCTGTTTTTT.

Details on this clonotype: Compared with germline, one end of the junction differs, possibly owing to a read error. The chain joins TRBV15 to TRBJ2-5, with 8 bases lining up with TRBD1. This CDR3 contains 16 residues. The germline gives CDR1 LNHNV, CDR2 YYDKDF (reference sequence). Written as DNA, the CDR3 is TGTGCCACCAGCAGAGAGAGGGCAGGGGGCAAGGAGACCCAGTGCTTC. Protein: CATSRERAGGKETQCF.

The rearrangement links TRBV7-6 to TRBJ2-5, with 8 bases aligning to TRBD2. This CDR3 spans 15 amino acids. Trimming cost V 4 bases and J 5 bases; bases outside gene matches: 9. Germline V gives CDR1 SGHVS, CDR2 FNYEAQ. The CDR3 protein is CASSSQTSAAETQYF. Here the CDR3 DNA reads TGTGCCAGCAGCTCCCAGACTAGCGCGGCCGAGACCCAGTACTTC.

In its sample, this clonotype was seen many times. The chain recombines TRBV29-1 with TRBJ2-1; 7 bases match TRBD2. Germline V gives CDR1 SQVTM, CDR2 ANQGSEA. CDR3 length: 14 amino acids. The J segment lost 7 bases and the V segment lost 3 bases, leaving 9 bases of the junction unmatched. The CDR3 nucleotides are TGCAGCGTTGATTGGGCGGGAGTATTGAATGAGCAGTTCTTC. Translation: CSVDWAGVLNEQFF.

The rearrangement joins TRBV2 to TRBJ1-2, with D unresolved. The V end was cut by 4 bases, the J end by 8 bases, with 14 bases between. The CDR3 runs to 13 residues. Germline lookup yields CDR1 SNHLY and CDR2 FYNNEI. The DNA of the CDR3 is TGTGCCAGCAGTGCGTCAGAAAGTTGGGGCTACACCTTC. Translated, it gives CASSASESWGYTF.

V gene TRBV2 combines with J gene TRBJ1-1; maybe TRBD1 (6 bases). This CDR3 is 14 amino acids long. Trimming cost V 11 bases and J 4 bases, with 20 bases left between them. The germline V gene encodes CDR1 SNHLY and CDR2 FYNNEI. CDR3 DNA sequence: TGTGCCGAGGGGGGGTTAAATCAGGGCACTGAAGCTTTCTTT. Protein product: CAEGGLNQGTEAFF. Combining the CDR3 with reference TRBV2 and TRBJ1-1 gives the whole variable domain EPEVTQTPSHQVTQMGQEVILRCVPISNHLYFYWYRQILGQKVEFLVSFYNNEISEKSEIFDDQFSVERPDGSNFTLKIRSTKLEDSAMYFCAEGGLNQGTEAFFGQGTRLTVV.

The rearrangement joins TRBV20-1 to TRBJ1-6; 10 bases line up with TRBD1. Germline V gene lookup returns CDR1 DFQATT and CDR2 SNEGSKA (reference sequence). CDR3 length: 18 amino acids. V lost 1 base and J lost 10; bases outside the gene matches: 16. The CDR3 sequence: CSARGTSGTGVLGSPLHF. In DNA form, the CDR3 reads TGCAGTGCTAGAGGGACTTCCGGGACAGGGGTACTAGGATCACCCCTCCACTTT.

This chain joins TRBV2 and TRBJ2-7; 9 nucleotides align to TRBD2. Per the germline V gene, CDR1 is SNHLY and CDR2 is FYNNEI. V lost 6 bases, J lost 2 bases, and 14 bases stayed unmatched. The CDR3 runs 17 residues. In nucleotides, the CDR3 is TGTGCCAGCAGCTCCGCGAAGGGCGGGAGGGAGACCTACGAGCAGTACTTC. It is translated as CASSSAKGGRETYEQYF.

This clonotype was observed at least ten times. V gene TRBV9 combines with J gene TRBJ2-3; possible D gene TRBD2, 6 bases. Looked up from germline, CDR1 is SGDLS and CDR2 is YYNGEE. Trimming stripped 0 bases from V and 3 bases from J, with 11 bases between. The CDR3 sequence is 15 residues long. In DNA, the CDR3 is TGTGCCAGCAGCGTAGCAGGTGGGGGGACAGATACGCAGTATTTT. Protein: CASSVAGGGTDTQYF.

The rearrangement links TRBV25-1 to TRBJ2-5, with 7 bases matching TRBD1. Germline assignment: CDR1 MGHDK and CDR2 SYGVNS. The CDR3 contains 15 residues. Trimming took 5 bases from V and 5 from J; bases not matched to a gene: 11. The CDR3 loop is CASSPDRDQAETQYF. DNA for the CDR3: TGTGCCAGCAGTCCCGACAGGGACCAGGCGGAGACCCAGTACTTC.

This clonotype was seen only a few times. This could be a read error, since a much larger clone is one nucleotide away. The rearrangement links TRBV4-1 to TRBJ2-3; unclear D gene. V was clipped by 4 bases and J by 1 base, with 15 bases between them. This CDR3 is built from 16 residues. CDR1 MGHRA and CDR2 YSYEKL come from the germline V gene. CDR3 nucleotide sequence: TGCGCCAGCAGCCGATCTCATTCGGAGCGCACAGATACGCAGTATTTT. Amino acids: CASSRSHSERTDTQYF.

V gene TRBV5-1 combines with J gene TRBJ1-6; D call uncertain. The ends were cut back, 8 bases at V and 5 bases at J, with 14 bases in the middle. CDR1 is SGHRS and CDR2 is YFSETQ in the germline V gene. CDR3 length: 14 amino acids. This chain's CDR3 is CARRRTDDNSPLHF. DNA for the CDR3: TGCGCCAGGAGGCGGACGGACGATAATTCACCCCTCCACTTT.

The chain combines TRBV5-8 with TRBJ2-3; D uncertain. CDR3 length: 15 residues. Germline V gene data show CDR1 as SGHTS and CDR2 as YDEGEE. The V and J ends lost 0 bases and 0 bases respectively, with 8 bases between them. The CDR3 coding sequence is TGTGCCAGCAGCTTGGAGGGCAGGAGCACAGATACGCAGTATTTT. It specifies CASSLEGRSTDTQYF. The variable domain in full, completed from reference TRBV5-8 and TRBJ2-3, reads EAGVTQSPTHLIKTRGQQATLRCSPISGHTSVYWYQQALGLGLQFLLWYDEGEERNRGNFPPRFSGRQFPNYSSELNVNALELEDSALYLCASSLEGRSTDTQYFGPGTRLTVL.

V is TRBV19 and J is TRBJ1-5; no definite D call. Germline lookup yields CDR1 LNHDA and CDR2 SQIVND (reference sequence). V lost 4 bases and J lost 7, with 8 bases in between. The CDR3 spans 12 residues. CDR3 sequence: CASSNQGQPQHF. CDR3 nucleotide sequence: TGTGCCAGTAGTAACCAAGGGCAGCCCCAGCATTTT. The variable domain in full, with the rest retrieved from reference TRBV19 and TRBJ1-5, is DGGITQSPKYLFRKEGQNVTLSCEQNLNHDAMYWYRQDPGQGLRLIYYSQIVNDFQKGDIAEGYSVSREKKESFPLTVTSAQKNPTAFYLCASSNQGQPQHFGDGTRLSIL.

The chain combines TRBV24-1 with TRBJ1-2; TRBD1 aligns across 10 bases. Trimming took 5 bases from V and 8 from J; bases not matched to a gene: 4. The CDR3 is made up of 13 amino acids. CDR1 and CDR2 from the germline V gene are KGHDR and SFDVKD. The CDR3 DNA reads as TGTGCCACCAGTGCTAGGGGACAGGGGGGCTACACCTTC. Amino acids: CATSARGQGGYTF.

The chain carries TRBV2 and TRBJ1-5; D gene uncertain. Germline CDR1 SNHLY, CDR2 FYNNEI. Deletions cut 2 bases from V and 5 bases from J, with 7 bases between. CDR3 size: 13 residues. The DNA of the CDR3 is TGTGCCAGCAGTGAAAGGAGTTATCAGCCCCAGCATTTT. The encoded protein is CASSERSYQPQHF.

The chain joins TRBV5-4 to TRBJ2-2; D gene uncertain. There are 14 residues in the CDR3. Germline CDR1 SGHNT, CDR2 YYREEE (reference sequence). V lost 1 base to trimming and J lost 6 bases, with 10 bases between them. The CDR3 bases are TGTGCCAGCAGCTTGCCCCTGAGTTCCGGGGAGCTGTTTTTT. Amino acids: CASSLPLSSGELFF.